These T cell receptor beta chains were read from a single sample in a study of CD8 T cells in ankylosing spondylitis. Each CDR3 protein is one row after TCRdb ran MiXCR on the 5' RACE reads. The table has about 340,000 distinct CDR3 sequences, about 15% seen once. Sequenced: blood, either unsorted or a sorted T cell fraction (not recorded which). Every receptor here comes from a male donor with ankylosing spondylitis or in good health (not recorded which). Each CDR3 is given with its conserved first and last residue. Fields, in order: V gene, clone size, D gene, J gene, CDR3 DNA, CDR3 protein. The D gene is left open where the match is weak. Clone size is given for some rows only: seen once, a few or many times, or a class if the clone is expanded.

TRBV5-1	few	.	TRBJ2-1	TGCGCCAGCAGCGGAACAGCTAACTCCTACAATGAGCAGTTCTTC	CASSGTANSYNEQFF
TRBV2	.	TRBD2	TRBJ2-2	TGTGCCAGCAGTGGAAAGGCGGGGGGGCTCGCGAACACCGGGGAGCTGTTTTTT	CASSGKAGGLANTGELFF
TRBV5-1	few	.	TRBJ2-7	TGCGCCAGCAGTTTGTACTTTATGGGGAACTACGAGCAGTACTTC	CASSLYFMGNYEQYF
TRBV12-3/TRBV12-4	.	.	TRBJ1-5	TGTGCCAGCAGTCTAACAGGGATCAATCAGCCCCAGCATTTT	CASSLTGINQPQHF
TRBV2	few	.	TRBJ1-1	TGTGCCAGCCGGGCGGAAGTCATGAACACTGAAGCTTTCTTT	CASRAEVMNTEAFF
TRBV5-5	.	TRBD1	TRBJ2-7	TGTGCCAGCAGCCGGACAGGGGATCGCGAGCAGTACTTC	CASSRTGDREQYF
TRBV5-6	many	.	TRBJ2-1	TGTGCCAGCAGTAGGGGGGGGAATGAGCAGTTCTTC	CASSRGGNEQFF
TRBV6-1	.	TRBD1	TRBJ2-2	TGTGCCAGCCGCCGACAGGGTTGGACCGGGGAGCTGTTTTTT	CASRRQGWTGELFF
TRBV5-5	.	.	TRBJ2-7	TGTGCCAGCAGCCTCTCTCGACAGGAATCCTACGAGCAGTACTTC	CASSLSRQESYEQYF
TRBV20-1	many	.	TRBJ1-1	TGCAGTGCACCTCCCGTAGGGGGTGGTACTGAAGCTTTCTTT	CSAPPVGGGTEAFF